This TCR beta chain was identified in a study of T cells in Graves' hyperthyroidism and ophthalmopathy. The V gene's germline CDR1 is ENHRY and CDR2 SYGVKD. Trimming removed 7 bases from V and 0 bases from J, with 13 bases in between. This CDR3 has 14 residues. Template material for amplifying TCR beta CDR3 regions consisted of RNA transcripts. A set of HTBI primers served as the primers for a first-round RT-PCR of the TCR CDR3. MiXCR, applied by TCRdb to the multiplex PCR reads, yields one record per CDR3 protein. This sample has approximately 430,000 distinct CDR3 sequences, with 15% to 18% found just once. Absent ophthalmopathy progression within 18 months defined stable Graves' hyperthyroidism. The patients, who ranged from 18 to 65 in age, presented with newly diagnosed hyperthyroidism lasting under 2 months.

The chain carries TRBV10-3 and TRBJ2-7; D is perhaps TRBD2 (6 bases). The sequencing input was blood. The receptor comes from a woman younger than 35 with Graves' hyperthyroidism. The CDR3 DNA sequence: TGTGCCATCATGGGAGGCAGGCCCTCCTACGAGCAGTACTTC. Protein sequence: CAIMGGRPSYEQYF.